One and the same sample provided the 8 T cell receptor beta chains below, sequenced in a study of T cell responses to AZD1222 COVID-19 vaccine. TCRdb's copy holds only in-frame clones and misses some; the assay was immunoSEQ multiplex PCR. The sample shows around 26,000 clones, about 90% of them seen only once. The sample consisted of peripheral blood, taken 28 days after the second AZD1222 dose. Receptor source: an adult who received the AZD1222 COVID-19 vaccine.

The chain couples TRBV5-1 to TRBJ1-1; no clear D. V was pared by 4 bases and J by 0 bases, with 13 bases between. CDR3 size: 15 residues. Germline assignment: CDR1 SGHRS and CDR2 YFSETQ. As DNA, the CDR3 is TGCGCCAGCAGCAGATCGAGAGTAATGAACACTGAAGCTTTCTTT. Its protein product is CASSRSRVMNTEAFF.

This rearrangement joins TRBV7-9 to TRBJ2-7, with D tentatively TRBD1 (5 bases). Trimming took off 5 bases at V and 5 bases at J, with 10 bases between the two ends. This CDR3 is 12 amino acids long. From germline, CDR1 is SEHNR and CDR2 FQNEAQ (reference sequence). The CDR3 protein is CASSGQGNEQYF. The CDR3, as DNA: TGTGCCAGCAGCGGACAAGGGAACGAGCAGTACTTC.

In this sample, this clone turned up once. This rearrangement joins TRBV3-1 (or the pseudogene TRBV3-2) to TRBJ2-7; weak D call: TRBD1 (5 bases). The CDR3 is 12 residues long. Trimming shortened V by 1 base and J by 12 bases, and 13 bases separated the two germline ends. CDR1 LGHDT and CDR2 YNNKEL come from the germline V gene (reference sequence). The CDR3 sequence: CASSQVDSRRYF. CDR3 nucleotide sequence: TGTGCCAGCAGCCAAGTAGACAGTCGACGGTACTTC.

This clone was counted between two and nine times. This chain connects TRBV19 to TRBJ1-5; the D is unclear. The CDR3 sequence is 16 residues long. The V gene lost 4 bases and the J gene lost 0 bases, with 13 bases spanning the gap. Germline CDR1 and CDR2: LNHDA and SQIVND (reference sequence). The DNA of the CDR3 is TGTGCCAGTAGTACGCCTCACAGCTATAGCAATCAGCCCCAGCATTTT. It yields the protein CASSTPHSYSNQPQHF.

This rearrangement joins TRBV5-1 to TRBJ2-4, with D uncertain. Deletions cut 4 bases from V and 7 bases from J, with 18 bases between. Per the germline V gene, CDR1 is SGHRS and CDR2 is YFSETQ. CDR3 length: 15 amino acids. This chain's CDR3 is CASSTGDNNGNIQYF. Here the CDR3 DNA reads TGCGCCAGCAGCACTGGCGACAACAACGGGAACATTCAGTACTTC.

This chain joins TRBV28 and TRBJ1-6; maybe TRBD1 (6 bases). The CDR3 totals 15 residues. Germline V gene sequence: CDR1 MDHEN, CDR2 SYDVKM. V was clipped by 4 bases and J by 8 bases, with 15 bases between them. CDR3 sequence: CASSSPREGDSPLHF. The CDR3 DNA reads TGTGCCAGCAGTTCGCCCAGGGAGGGGGATTCACCCCTCCACTTT.

The rearrangement joins TRBV7-2 to TRBJ1-6; no definite D call. This CDR3 is 13 amino acids long. Germline V gives CDR1 SGHTA, CDR2 FQGNSA. The V and J ends lost 2 bases and 8 bases respectively, with 7 bases between them. The CDR3 protein is CASSLSGHSPLHF. CDR3 DNA: TGTGCCAGCAGCTTAAGTGGGCATTCACCCCTCCACTTT.

The chain employs TRBV6-2 or TRBV6-3 and TRBJ2-3; 10 nucleotides agree with TRBD2. V lost 4 bases to trimming and J lost 4 bases; unmatched junction nucleotides: 5. There are 15 residues in the CDR3. CDR1 is MNHEY and CDR2 is SVGEGT in the germline V gene. The CDR3 coding sequence is TGTGCCAGCAGTTCGTCTAGCGGGGGATCAGATACGCAGTATTTT. This codes for CASSSSSGGSDTQYF.